This T cell receptor beta chain was sequenced for a study of shared clonotypes between healthy human individuals. Findings of the study overall: Clonotypes which were not shared had lower generation probabilities than clonotypes that all four donors shared.

On this clone itself: The antigen remains undetermined.

The V gene end was trimmed by 4 bases and the J gene end by 2 bases; junction bases not matched to a gene: 13. Per germline, CDR1 LGHNA and CDR2 YNFKEQ. The CDR3 covers 17 residues. Repertoires were generated with immunoSEQ multiplex PCR, while TCRdb's copy carries only in-frame clones and drops some. Of 400,000 to 600,000 clones listed, more than 95% are singletons. The receptor was isolated from a woman aged 25 to 45 in good health. Material for sequencing was naive CD4+ T cells sorted from blood. Subset here: CD45RA+ positively selected. The chain links TRBV4-2 to TRBJ2-7; 8 bases line up with TRBD1. Here the CDR3 reads CASSRTYGTGSTYEQYF. The CDR3 bases are TGTGCCAGCAGCCGAACTTATGGGACAGGTTCAACCTACGAGCAGTACTTC.